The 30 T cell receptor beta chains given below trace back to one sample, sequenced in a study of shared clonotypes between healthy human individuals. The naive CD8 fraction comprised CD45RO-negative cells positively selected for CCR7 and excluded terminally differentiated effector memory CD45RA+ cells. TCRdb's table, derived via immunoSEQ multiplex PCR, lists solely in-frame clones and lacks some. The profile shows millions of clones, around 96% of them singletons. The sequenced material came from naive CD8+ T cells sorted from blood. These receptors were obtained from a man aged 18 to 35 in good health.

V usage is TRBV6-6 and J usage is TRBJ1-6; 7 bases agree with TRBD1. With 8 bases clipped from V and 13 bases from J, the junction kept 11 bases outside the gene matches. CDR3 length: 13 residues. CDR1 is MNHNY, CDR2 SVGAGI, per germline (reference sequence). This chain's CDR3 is CASRGAGGSPLHF. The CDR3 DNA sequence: TGTGCCAGCCGTGGGGCAGGGGGATCGCCCCTCCACTTT.

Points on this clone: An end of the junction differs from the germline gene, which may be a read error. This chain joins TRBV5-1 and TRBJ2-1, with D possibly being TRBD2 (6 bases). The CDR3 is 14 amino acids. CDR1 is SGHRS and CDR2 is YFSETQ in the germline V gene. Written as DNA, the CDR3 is TGCGCCAGCAGGTTGGAGACTAGTTACAATGAGCAGTTCTTC. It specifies CASRLETSYNEQFF.

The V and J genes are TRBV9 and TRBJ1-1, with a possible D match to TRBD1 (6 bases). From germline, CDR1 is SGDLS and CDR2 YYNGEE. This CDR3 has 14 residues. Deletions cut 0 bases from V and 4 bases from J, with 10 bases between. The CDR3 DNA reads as TGTGCCAGCAGCGTAGAGGGGGGCCCCACTGAAGCTTTCTTT. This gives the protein CASSVEGGPTEAFF.

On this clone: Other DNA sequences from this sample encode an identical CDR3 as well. The CDR3: CASSLGTGAYEQYF. In nucleotides, the CDR3 is TGTGCCAGCAGCTTGGGGACAGGTGCCTACGAGCAGTACTTC. V is TRBV5-6 and J is TRBJ2-7, with 7 bases matching TRBD1. The CDR3 extends over 14 amino acids. Germline CDR1 and CDR2: SGHDT and YYEEEE. The junction had 2 bases not matched to a gene; V was cut back by 0 bases and J by 2 bases.

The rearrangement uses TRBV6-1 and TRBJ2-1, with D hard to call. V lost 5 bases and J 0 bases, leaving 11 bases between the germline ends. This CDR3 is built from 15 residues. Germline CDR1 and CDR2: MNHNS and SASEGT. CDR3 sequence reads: CASSPDKVSYNEQFF. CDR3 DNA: TGTGCCAGCAGTCCCGATAAGGTCTCCTACAATGAGCAGTTCTTC.

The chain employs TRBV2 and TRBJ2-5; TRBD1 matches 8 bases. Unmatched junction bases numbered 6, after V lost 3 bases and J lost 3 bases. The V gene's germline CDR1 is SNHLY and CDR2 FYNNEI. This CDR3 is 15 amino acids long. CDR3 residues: CASSDFDRGEETQYF. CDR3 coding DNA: TGTGCCAGCAGTGACTTTGACAGGGGAGAAGAGACCCAGTACTTC.

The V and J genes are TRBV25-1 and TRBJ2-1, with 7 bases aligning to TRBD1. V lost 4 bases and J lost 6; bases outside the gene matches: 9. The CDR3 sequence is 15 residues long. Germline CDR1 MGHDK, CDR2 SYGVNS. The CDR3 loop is CASSAAGDSGNEQFF. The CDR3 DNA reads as TGTGCCAGCAGTGCAGCAGGGGACAGTGGCAATGAGCAGTTCTTC.

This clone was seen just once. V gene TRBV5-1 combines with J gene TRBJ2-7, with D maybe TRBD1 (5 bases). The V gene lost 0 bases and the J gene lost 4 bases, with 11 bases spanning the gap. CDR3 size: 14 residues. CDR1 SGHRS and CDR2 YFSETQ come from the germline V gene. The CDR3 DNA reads TGCGCCAGCAGCTTGGAGGGGAAAAGGTACGAGCAGTACTTC. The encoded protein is CASSLEGKRYEQYF.

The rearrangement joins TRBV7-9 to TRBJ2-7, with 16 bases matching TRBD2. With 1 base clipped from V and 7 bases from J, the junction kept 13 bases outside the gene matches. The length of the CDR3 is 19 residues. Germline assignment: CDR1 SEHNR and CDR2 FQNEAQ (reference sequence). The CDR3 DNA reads TGTGCCAGCAGCTTAGTCCGGGGACTAGCGGGAGGGCCCGTAGAAGAGCAGTACTTC. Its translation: CASSLVRGLAGGPVEEQYF.

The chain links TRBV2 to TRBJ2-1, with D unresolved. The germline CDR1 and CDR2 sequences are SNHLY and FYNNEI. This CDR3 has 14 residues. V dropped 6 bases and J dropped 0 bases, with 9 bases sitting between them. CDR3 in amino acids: CASSASSSYNEQFF. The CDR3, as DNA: TGTGCCAGCAGCGCGTCGAGCTCCTACAATGAGCAGTTCTTC. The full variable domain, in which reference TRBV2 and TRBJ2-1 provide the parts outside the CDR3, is EPEVTQTPSHQVTQMGQEVILRCVPISNHLYFYWYRQILGQKVEFLVSFYNNEISEKSEIFDDQFSVERPDGSNFTLKIRSTKLEDSAMYFCASSASSSYNEQFFGPGTRLTVL.

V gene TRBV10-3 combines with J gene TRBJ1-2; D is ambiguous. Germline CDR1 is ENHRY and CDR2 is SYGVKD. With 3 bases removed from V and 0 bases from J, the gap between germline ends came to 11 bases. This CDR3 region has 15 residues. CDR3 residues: CAISDRSESNYGYTF. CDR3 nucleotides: TGTGCCATCAGTGATCGGTCAGAATCTAACTATGGCTACACCTTC.

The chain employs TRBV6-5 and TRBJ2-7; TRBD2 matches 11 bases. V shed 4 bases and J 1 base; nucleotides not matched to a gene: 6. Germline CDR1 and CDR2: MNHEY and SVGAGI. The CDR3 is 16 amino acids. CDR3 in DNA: TGTGCCAGCAGTTTTCCTTTAGCGGGAGGGTCCTACGAGCAGTACTTC. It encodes CASSFPLAGGSYEQYF.

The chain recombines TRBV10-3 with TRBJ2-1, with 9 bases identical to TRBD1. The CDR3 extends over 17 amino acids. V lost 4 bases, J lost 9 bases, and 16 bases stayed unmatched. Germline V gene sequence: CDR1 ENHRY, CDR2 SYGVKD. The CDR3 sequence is CAISVNGQGFLQGEQFF. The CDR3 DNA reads TGTGCCATCAGTGTGAACGGACAGGGGTTTTTACAGGGTGAGCAGTTCTTC.

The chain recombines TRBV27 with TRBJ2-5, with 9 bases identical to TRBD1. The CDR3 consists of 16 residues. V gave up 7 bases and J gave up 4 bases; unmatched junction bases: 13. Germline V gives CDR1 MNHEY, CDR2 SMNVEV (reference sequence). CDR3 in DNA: TGTGCCAGCACCCTGGGGGCCGGGACAGGGTCAGAGACCCAGTACTTC. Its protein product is CASTLGAGTGSETQYF.

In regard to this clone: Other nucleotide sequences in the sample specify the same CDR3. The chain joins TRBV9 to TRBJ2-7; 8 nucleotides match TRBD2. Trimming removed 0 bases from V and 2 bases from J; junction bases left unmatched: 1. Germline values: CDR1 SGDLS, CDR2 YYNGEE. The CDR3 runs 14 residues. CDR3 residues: CASSVGGLAYEQYF. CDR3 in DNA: TGTGCCAGCAGCGTAGGGGGACTAGCCTACGAGCAGTACTTC.

CDR3 sequence reads: CASSFEWRDYGYTF. The CDR3 DNA reads TGTGCCAGCAGCTTTGAGTGGAGGGACTATGGCTACACCTTC. The V call is TRBV7-9, the J call TRBJ1-2, with D unresolved. The CDR3 is made up of 14 amino acids. The germline CDR1 and CDR2 sequences are SEHNR and FQNEAQ (reference sequence). V was pared by 3 bases and J by 3 bases, with 11 bases between.

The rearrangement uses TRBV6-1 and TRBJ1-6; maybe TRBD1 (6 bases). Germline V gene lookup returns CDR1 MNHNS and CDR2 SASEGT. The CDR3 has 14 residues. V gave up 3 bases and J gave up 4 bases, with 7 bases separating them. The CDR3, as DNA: TGTGCCAGCAGTGAGGACAGATATAATTCACCCCTCCACTTT. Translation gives CASSEDRYNSPLHF.

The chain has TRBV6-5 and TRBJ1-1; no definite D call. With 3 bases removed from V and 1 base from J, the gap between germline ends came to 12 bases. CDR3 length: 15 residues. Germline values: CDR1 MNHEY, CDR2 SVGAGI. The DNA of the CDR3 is TGTGCCAGCAGTTATATAGCAGCCGAGAACACTGAAGCTTTCTTT. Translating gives CASSYIAAENTEAFF.

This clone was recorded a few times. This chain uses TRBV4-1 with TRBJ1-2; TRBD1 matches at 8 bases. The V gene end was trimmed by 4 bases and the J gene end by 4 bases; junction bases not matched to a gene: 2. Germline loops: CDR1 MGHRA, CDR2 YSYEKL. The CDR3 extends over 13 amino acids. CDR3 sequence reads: CASSPGQAYGYTF. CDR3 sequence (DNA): TGCGCCAGCAGCCCGGGACAGGCCTATGGCTACACCTTC.

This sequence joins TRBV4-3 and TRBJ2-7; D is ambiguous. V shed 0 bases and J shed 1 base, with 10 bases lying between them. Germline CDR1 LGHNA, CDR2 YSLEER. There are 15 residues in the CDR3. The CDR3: CASSQDPDGSYEQYF. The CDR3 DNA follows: TGCGCCAGCAGCCAAGATCCGGACGGTTCCTACGAGCAGTACTTC.

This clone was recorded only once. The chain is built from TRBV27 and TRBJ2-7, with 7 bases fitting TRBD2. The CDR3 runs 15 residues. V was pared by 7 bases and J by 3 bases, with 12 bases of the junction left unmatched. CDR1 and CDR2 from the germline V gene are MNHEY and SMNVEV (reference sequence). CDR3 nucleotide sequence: TGTGCCAGCACCCCCTCCGCGGGGGAGGGCTACGAGCAGTACTTC. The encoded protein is CASTPSAGEGYEQYF.

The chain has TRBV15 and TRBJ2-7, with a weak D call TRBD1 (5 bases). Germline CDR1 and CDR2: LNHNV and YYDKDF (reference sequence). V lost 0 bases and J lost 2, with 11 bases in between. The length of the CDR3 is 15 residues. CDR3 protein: CATSRDTQGTYEQYF. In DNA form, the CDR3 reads TGTGCCACCAGCAGAGATACCCAGGGTACCTACGAGCAGTACTTC.

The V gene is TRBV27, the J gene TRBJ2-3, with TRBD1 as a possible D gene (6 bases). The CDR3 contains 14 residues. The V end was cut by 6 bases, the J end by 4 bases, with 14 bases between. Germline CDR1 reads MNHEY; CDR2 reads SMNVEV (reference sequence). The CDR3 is CASSLQGRSDTQYF. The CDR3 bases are TGTGCCAGCAGCCTACAGGGCCGCTCAGATACGCAGTATTTT.

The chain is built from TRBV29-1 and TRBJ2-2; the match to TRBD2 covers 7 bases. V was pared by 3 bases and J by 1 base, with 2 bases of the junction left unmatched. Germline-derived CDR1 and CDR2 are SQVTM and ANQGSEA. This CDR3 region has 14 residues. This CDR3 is CSVDLAVNTGELFF. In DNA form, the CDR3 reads TGCAGCGTTGACCTAGCGGTGAACACCGGGGAGCTGTTTTTT.

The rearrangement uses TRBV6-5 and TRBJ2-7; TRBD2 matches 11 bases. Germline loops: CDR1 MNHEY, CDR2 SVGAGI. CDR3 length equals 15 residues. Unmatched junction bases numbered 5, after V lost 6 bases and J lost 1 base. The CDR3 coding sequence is TGTGCCAGCAGCCTGGGACTAGCGGCTTCCTACGAGCAGTACTTC. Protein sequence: CASSLGLAASYEQYF.

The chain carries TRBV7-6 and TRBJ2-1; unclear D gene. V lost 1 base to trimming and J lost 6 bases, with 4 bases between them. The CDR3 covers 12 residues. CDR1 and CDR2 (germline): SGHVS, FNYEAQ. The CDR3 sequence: CASSLGFNEQFF. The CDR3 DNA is TGTGCCAGCAGCTTAGGCTTCAATGAGCAGTTCTTC.

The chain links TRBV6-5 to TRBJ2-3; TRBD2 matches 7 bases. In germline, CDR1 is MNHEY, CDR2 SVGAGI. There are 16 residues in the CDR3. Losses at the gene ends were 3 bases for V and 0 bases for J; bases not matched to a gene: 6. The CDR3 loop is CASSYNSGTSTDTQYF. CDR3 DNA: TGTGCCAGCAGTTATAACAGCGGGACTAGCACAGATACGCAGTATTTT.

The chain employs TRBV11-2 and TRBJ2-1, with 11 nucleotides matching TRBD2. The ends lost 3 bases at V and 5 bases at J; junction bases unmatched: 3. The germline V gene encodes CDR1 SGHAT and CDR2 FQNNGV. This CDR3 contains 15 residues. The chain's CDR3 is CASSLTSGTHNEQFF. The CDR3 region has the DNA TGTGCCAGCAGCTTGACTAGCGGGACTCACAATGAGCAGTTCTTC.

The CDR3 region has the DNA TGTGCCAGCAGGCTTCGAGGGGGCGCGGATGGCTACACCTTC. The encoded protein is CASRLRGGADGYTF. The chain uses TRBV13 and TRBJ1-2; 7 bases match TRBD1. The germline V gene encodes CDR1 PRHDT and CDR2 FYEKMQ (reference sequence). The V segment lost 6 bases and the J segment 6 bases; nucleotides outside the gene matches: 10. The CDR3 sequence is 14 residues long. The whole variable domain, filled in from reference TRBV13 and TRBJ1-2, reads AAGVIQSPRHLIKEKRETATLKCYPIPRHDTVYWYQQGPGQDPQFLISFYEKMQSDKGSIPDRFSAQQFSDYHSELNMSSLELGDSALYFCASRLRGGADGYTFGSGTRLTVV.

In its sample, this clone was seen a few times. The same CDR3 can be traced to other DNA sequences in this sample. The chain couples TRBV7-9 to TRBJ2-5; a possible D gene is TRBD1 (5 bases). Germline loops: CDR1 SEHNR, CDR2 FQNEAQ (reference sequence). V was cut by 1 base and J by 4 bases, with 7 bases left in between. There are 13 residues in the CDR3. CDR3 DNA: TGTGCCAGCAGCTTAGGCAGGGTAGAGACCCAGTACTTC. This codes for CASSLGRVETQYF.